This TCR beta chain was captured by sequencing in a study of Tregs in tolerant kidney transplant recipients. Using immunoSEQ multiplex PCR, the repertoire was profiled, and TCRdb retains in-frame clones only, with some absent. The sample yields roughly 99,000 clones, 93% seen once. The germline V and J ends were trimmed by 4 bases and 4 bases, with 11 bases remaining between them. Germline V lookup: CDR1 SGHRS, CDR2 YFSETQ. CDR3 length equals 13 residues. The chain is built from TRBV5-1 and TRBJ1-1; D gene unclear. The specimen was CD4+ T cells from blood, collected before the transplant. This clonotype was obtained from a human donor who received a combined kidney and bone marrow transplant. The CDR3 spells CASSPLEGTEAFF. The CDR3 nucleotides are TGCGCCAGCAGCCCTCTCGAGGGCACTGAAGCTTTCTTT.